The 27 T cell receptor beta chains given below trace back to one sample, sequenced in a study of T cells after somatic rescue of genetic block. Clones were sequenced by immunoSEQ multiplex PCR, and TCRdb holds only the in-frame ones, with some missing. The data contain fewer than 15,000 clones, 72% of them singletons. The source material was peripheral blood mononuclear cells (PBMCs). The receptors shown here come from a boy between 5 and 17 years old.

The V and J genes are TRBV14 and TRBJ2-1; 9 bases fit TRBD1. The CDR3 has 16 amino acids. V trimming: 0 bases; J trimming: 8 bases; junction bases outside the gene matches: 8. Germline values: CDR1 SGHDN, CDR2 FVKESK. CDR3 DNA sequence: TGTGCCAGCAGCCAAGAAAGGGACAGGGTGTGGCATGAGCAGTTCTTC. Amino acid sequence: CASSQERDRVWHEQFF.

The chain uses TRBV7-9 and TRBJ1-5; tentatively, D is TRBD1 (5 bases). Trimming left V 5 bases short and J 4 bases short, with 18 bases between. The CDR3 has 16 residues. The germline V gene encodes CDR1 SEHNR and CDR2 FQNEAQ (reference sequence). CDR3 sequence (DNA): TGTGCCAGCAGCGACGGAATCAGGGATACTAATCAGCCCCAGCATTTT. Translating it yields CASSDGIRDTNQPQHF. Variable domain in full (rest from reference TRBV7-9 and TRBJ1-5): DTGVSQNPRHKITKRGQNVTFRCDPISEHNRLYWYRQTLGQGPEFLTYFQNEAQLEKSRLLSDRFSAERPKGSFSTLEIQRTEQGDSAMYLCASSDGIRDTNQPQHFGDGTRLSIL.

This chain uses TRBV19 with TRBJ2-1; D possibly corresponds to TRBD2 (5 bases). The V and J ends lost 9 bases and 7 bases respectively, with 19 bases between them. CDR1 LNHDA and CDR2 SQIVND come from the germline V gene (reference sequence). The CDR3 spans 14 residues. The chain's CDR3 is CASTSRGTVNEQFF. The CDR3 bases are TGTGCCAGCACCTCTCGGGGTACCGTGAATGAGCAGTTCTTC.

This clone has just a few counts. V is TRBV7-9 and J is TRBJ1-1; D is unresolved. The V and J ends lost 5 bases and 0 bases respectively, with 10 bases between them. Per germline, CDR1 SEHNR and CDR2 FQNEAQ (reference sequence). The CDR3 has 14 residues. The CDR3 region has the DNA TGTGCCAGCAGCCGTGACACTTTGAACACTGAAGCTTTCTTT. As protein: CASSRDTLNTEAFF.

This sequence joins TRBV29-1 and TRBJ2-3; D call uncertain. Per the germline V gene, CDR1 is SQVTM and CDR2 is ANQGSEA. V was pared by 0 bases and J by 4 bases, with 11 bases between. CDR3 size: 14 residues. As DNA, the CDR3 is TGCAGCGTTGAAGATGGCGATTACGCAGATACGCAGTATTTT. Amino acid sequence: CSVEDGDYADTQYF.

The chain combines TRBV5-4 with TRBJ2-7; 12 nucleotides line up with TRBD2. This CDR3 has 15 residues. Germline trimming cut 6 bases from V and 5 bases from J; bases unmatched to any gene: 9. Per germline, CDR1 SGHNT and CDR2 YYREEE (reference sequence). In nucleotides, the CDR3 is TGTGCCAGCACCCCTAGCGGGGGGGCCTTCCACGAGCAGTACTTC. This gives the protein CASTPSGGAFHEQYF.

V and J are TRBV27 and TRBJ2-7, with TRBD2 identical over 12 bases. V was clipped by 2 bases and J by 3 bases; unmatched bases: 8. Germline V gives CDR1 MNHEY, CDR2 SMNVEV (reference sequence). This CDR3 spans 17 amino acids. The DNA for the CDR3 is TGTGCCAGCAGTTTAAGGACTAGCGGGGTTGCATTCTACGAGCAGTACTTC. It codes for CASSLRTSGVAFYEQYF.

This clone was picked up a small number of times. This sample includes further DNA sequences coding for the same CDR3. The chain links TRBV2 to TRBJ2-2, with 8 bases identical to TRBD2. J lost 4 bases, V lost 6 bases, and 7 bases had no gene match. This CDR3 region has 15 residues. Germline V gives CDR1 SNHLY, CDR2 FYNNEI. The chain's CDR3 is CASRPGGALTGELFF. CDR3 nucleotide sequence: TGTGCCAGCAGGCCCGGGGGGGCCCTCACCGGGGAGCTGTTTTTT. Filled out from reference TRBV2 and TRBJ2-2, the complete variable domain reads EPEVTQTPSHQVTQMGQEVILRCVPISNHLYFYWYRQILGQKVEFLVSFYNNEISEKSEIFDDQFSVERPDGSNFTLKIRSTKLEDSAMYFCASRPGGALTGELFFGEGSRLTVL.

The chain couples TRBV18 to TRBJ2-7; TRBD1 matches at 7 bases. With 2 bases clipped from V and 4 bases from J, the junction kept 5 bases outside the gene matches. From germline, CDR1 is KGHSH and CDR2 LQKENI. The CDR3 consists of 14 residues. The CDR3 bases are TGTGCCAGCTCACCAAATAACAGGGGTTACGAGCAGTACTTC. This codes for CASSPNNRGYEQYF.

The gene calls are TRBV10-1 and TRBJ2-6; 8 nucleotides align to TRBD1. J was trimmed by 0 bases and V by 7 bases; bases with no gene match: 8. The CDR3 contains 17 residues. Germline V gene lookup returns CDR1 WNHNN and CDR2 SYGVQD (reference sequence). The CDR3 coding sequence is TGCGCCAGCACCTTATGGGACAGGCCCTCTGGGGCCAACGTCCTGACTTTC. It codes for CASTLWDRPSGANVLTF.

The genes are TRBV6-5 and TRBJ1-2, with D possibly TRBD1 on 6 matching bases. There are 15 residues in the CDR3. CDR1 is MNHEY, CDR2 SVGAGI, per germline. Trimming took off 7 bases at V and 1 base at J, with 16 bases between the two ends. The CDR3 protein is CASKGGGGNNYGYTF. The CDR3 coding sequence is TGTGCCAGCAAGGGGGGAGGGGGTAATAACTATGGCTACACCTTC.

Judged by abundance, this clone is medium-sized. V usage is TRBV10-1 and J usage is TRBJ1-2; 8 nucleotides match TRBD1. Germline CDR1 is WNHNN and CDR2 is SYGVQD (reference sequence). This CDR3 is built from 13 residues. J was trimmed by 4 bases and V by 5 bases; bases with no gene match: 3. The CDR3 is CASSPGQAYGYTF. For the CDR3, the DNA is TGCGCCAGCAGTCCGGGACAGGCCTATGGCTACACCTTC.

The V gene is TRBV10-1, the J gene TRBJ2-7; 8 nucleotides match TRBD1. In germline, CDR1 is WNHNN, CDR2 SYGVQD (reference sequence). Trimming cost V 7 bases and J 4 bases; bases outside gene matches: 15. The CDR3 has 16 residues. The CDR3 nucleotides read TGCGCCAGCACCCCGAAGCAGGGGGCGAGCAAGTACGAGCAGTACTTC. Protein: CASTPKQGASKYEQYF.

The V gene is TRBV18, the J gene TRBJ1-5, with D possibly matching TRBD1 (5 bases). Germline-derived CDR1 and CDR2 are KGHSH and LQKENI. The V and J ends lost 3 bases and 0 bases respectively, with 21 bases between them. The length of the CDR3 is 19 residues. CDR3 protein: CASSPYSGHGTNSNQPQHF. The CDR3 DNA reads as TGTGCCAGCTCACCTTACTCAGGGCACGGGACGAATAGCAATCAGCCCCAGCATTTT. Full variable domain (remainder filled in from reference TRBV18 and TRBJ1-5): NAGVMQNPRHLVRRRGQEARLRCSPMKGHSHVYWYRQLPEEGLKFMVYLQKENIIDESGMPKERFSAEFPKEGPSILRIQQVVRGDSAAYFCASSPYSGHGTNSNQPQHFGDGTRLSIL.

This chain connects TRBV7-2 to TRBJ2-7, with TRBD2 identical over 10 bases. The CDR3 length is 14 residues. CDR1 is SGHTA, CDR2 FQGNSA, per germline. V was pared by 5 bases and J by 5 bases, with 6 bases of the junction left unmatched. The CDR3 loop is CASSPWLAGDEQYF. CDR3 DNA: TGTGCCAGCAGCCCCTGGCTAGCGGGAGACGAGCAGTACTTC. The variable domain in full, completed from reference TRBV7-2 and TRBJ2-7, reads GAGVSQSPSNKVTEKGKDVELRCDPISGHTALYWYRQSLGQGLEFLIYFQGNSAPDKSGLPSDRFSAERTGGSVSTLTIQRTQQEDSAVYLCASSPWLAGDEQYFGPGTRLTVT.

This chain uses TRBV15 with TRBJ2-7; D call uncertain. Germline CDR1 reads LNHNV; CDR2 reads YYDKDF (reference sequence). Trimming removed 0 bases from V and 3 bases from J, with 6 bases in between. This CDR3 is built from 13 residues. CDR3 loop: CATSRDASYEQYF. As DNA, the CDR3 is TGTGCCACCAGCAGAGACGCCAGCTACGAGCAGTACTTC.

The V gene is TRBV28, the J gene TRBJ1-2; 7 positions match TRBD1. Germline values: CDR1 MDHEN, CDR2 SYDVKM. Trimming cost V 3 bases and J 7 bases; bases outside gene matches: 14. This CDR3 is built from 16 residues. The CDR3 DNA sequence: TGTGCCAGCAGTTTCTATCGAGGGGGCGCAGGCACTGGCTACACCTTC. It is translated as CASSFYRGGAGTGYTF.

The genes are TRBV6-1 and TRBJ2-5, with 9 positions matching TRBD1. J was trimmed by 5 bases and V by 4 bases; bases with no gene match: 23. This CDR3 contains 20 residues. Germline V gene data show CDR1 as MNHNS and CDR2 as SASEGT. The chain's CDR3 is CASSAYQTPGTGFIRETQYF. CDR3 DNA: TGTGCCAGCAGTGCCTACCAAACGCCCGGGACAGGGTTTATTCGGGAGACCCAGTACTTC.

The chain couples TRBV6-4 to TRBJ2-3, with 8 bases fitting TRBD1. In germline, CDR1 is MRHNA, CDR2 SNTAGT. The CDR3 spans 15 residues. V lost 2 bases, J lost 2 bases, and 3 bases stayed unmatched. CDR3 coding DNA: TGTGCCAGCAGTGACAGGACAGGGTACACAGATACGCAGTATTTT. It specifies CASSDRTGYTDTQYF.

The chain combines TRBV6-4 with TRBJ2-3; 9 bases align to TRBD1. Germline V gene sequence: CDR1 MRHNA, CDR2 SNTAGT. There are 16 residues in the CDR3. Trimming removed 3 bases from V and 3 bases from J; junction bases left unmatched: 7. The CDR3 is CASSEKGDRVTDTQYF. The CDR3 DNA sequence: TGTGCCAGCAGTGAGAAAGGGGACAGGGTTACAGATACGCAGTATTTT.

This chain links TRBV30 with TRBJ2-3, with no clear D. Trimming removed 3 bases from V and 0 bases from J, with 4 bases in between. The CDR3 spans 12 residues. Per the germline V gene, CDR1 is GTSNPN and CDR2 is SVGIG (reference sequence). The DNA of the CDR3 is TGTGCCTGGAGCAGAAGCACAGATACGCAGTATTTT. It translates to CAWSRSTDTQYF. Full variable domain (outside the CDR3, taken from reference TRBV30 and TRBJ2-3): SQTIHQWPATLVQPVGSPLSLECTVEGTSNPNLYWYRQAAGRGLQLLFYSVGIGQISSEVPQNLSASRPQDRQFILSSKKLLLSDSGFYLCAWSRSTDTQYFGPGTRLTVL.

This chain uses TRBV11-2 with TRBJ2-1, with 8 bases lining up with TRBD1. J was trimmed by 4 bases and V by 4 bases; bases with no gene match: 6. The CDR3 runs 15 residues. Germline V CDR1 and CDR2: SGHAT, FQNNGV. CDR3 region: CASSSGTGNYNEQFF. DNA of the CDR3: TGTGCCAGCAGCTCCGGGACAGGAAATTACAATGAGCAGTTCTTC.

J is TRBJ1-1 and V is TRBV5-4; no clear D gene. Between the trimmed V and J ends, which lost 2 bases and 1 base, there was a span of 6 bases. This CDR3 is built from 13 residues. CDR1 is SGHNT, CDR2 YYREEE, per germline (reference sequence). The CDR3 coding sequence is TGTGCCAGCAGCTTTACAGAGAACACTGAAGCTTTCTTT. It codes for CASSFTENTEAFF.

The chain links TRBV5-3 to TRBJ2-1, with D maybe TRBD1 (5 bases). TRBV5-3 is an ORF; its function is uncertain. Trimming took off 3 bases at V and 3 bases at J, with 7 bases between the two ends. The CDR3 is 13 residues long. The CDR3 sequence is CARSYRSYNEQFF. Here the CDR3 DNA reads TGTGCCAGAAGCTACAGGAGCTACAATGAGCAGTTCTTC.

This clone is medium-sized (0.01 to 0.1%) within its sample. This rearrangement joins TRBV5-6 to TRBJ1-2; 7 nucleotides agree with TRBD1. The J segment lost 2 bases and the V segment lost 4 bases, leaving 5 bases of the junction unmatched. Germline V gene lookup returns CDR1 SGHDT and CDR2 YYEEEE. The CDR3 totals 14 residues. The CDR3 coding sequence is TGTGCCAGCAGCCGCTCGGGACAGAACTATGGCTACACCTTC. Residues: CASSRSGQNYGYTF.

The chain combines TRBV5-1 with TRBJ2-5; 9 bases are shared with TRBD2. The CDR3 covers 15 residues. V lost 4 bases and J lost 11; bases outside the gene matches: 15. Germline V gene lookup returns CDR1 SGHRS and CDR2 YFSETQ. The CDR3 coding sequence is TGCGCCAGCAGCGGCGGACTAGCGAGCGTGTGGGAGCAGTACTTC. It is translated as CASSGGLASVWEQYF.

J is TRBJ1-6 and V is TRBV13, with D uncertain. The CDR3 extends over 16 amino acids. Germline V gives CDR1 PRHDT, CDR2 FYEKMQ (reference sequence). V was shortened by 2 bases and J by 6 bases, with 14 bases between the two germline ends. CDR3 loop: CASSLRQPPGNSPLHF. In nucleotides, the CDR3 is TGTGCCAGCAGCTTAAGGCAGCCGCCCGGTAATTCACCCCTCCACTTT.